This passage covers 8 T cell receptor beta chains from one sample sequenced in a study of blood T cell repertoires in COVID-19. Assay used: immunoSEQ multiplex PCR; TCRdb lists only in-frame clones, some missing. The table records about 200,000 clones, 70% to 90% of them present only once. The source material was peripheral blood. The origin of the receptors is a man at least 80 years old with acute or convalescent COVID-19.

This clone was found once. The genes are TRBV5-1 and TRBJ2-5; 8 bases are shared with TRBD2. Germline V gives CDR1 SGHRS, CDR2 YFSETQ. This CDR3 contains 14 residues. V shed 4 bases, J shed 5 bases, and the junction held 7 bases outside the gene matches. Written as DNA, the CDR3 is TGCGCCAGCAGCGGGGGACTAGGAGGGGAGACCCAGTACTTC. Its protein is CASSGGLGGETQYF.

The rearrangement links TRBV30 to TRBJ2-2; 7 positions agree with TRBD1. The germline V gene encodes CDR1 GTSNPN and CDR2 SVGIG (reference sequence). J lost 1 base, V lost 1 base, and 3 bases had no gene match. The CDR3 is 15 amino acids. The CDR3 bases are TGTGCCTGGAGTGGAACAGGGGTGAACACCGGGGAGCTGTTTTTT. Its protein product is CAWSGTGVNTGELFF.

The V call is TRBV5-1, the J call TRBJ2-1; D perhaps matches TRBD1 (7 bases). The CDR3 extends over 15 amino acids. The V end lost 4 bases, the J end lost 2 bases, and 13 bases lay between the germline ends. Germline CDR1 is SGHRS and CDR2 is YFSETQ. In nucleotides, the CDR3 is TGCGCCAGCAGCCGTCAGGGGGGCGCCTACAATGAGCAGTTCTTC. It encodes CASSRQGGAYNEQFF.

The rearrangement links TRBV6-5 to TRBJ1-2; 10 nucleotides match TRBD1. Looked up from germline, CDR1 is MNHEY and CDR2 is SVGAGI. The CDR3 spans 16 residues. V was clipped by 0 bases and J by 3 bases; unmatched bases: 4. CDR3 DNA sequence: TGTGCCAGCAGTTACTCTTCTGGGACAGGGGACTATGGCTACACCTTC. Protein product: CASSYSSGTGDYGYTF.

This chain links TRBV30 with TRBJ2-5, with D possibly matching TRBD1 (5 bases). V was clipped by 4 bases and J by 5 bases, with 20 bases between them. The CDR3 runs 15 residues. CDR1 and CDR2 (germline): GTSNPN, SVGIG (reference sequence). CDR3 sequence reads: CAWMAQGWGRETQYF. The DNA for the CDR3 is TGTGCCTGGATGGCCCAGGGTTGGGGTCGGGAGACCCAGTACTTC.

The genes are TRBV9 and TRBJ2-1, with 16 bases lining up with TRBD2. The ends lost 4 bases at V and 9 bases at J; junction bases unmatched: 10. CDR1 is SGDLS and CDR2 is YYNGEE in the germline V gene. The CDR3 runs 17 residues. CDR3: CASSFGTSGRAIGEQFF. The DNA for the CDR3 is TGTGCCAGCAGCTTTGGGACTAGCGGGAGGGCCATTGGTGAGCAGTTCTTC.

The rearrangement uses TRBV6-6 and TRBJ1-2; maybe TRBD1 (5 bases). With 7 bases removed from V and 7 bases from J, the gap between germline ends came to 25 bases. The V gene's germline CDR1 is MNHNY and CDR2 SVGAGI (reference sequence). The CDR3 is made up of 16 amino acids. The CDR3 coding sequence is TGTGCCAGCAATTCGGTCCCTTCTACAGGTCTGAGTGGCTACACCTTC. It yields the protein CASNSVPSTGLSGYTF.

The chain couples TRBV7-2 to TRBJ2-5, with 9 bases that match TRBD2. CDR3 size: 15 residues. The J segment lost 11 bases and the V segment lost 5 bases, leaving 15 bases of the junction unmatched. Germline loops: CDR1 SGHTA, CDR2 FQGNSA. The DNA for the CDR3 is TGTGCCAGCAGCCCCCCCGGAGCTAGCGGGACTGATCAGTACTTC. Translated: CASSPPGASGTDQYF. Looking up the rest from reference TRBV7-2 and TRBJ2-5 gives the full variable domain: GAGVSQSPSNKVTEKGKDVELRCDPISGHTALYWYRQSLGQGLEFLIYFQGNSAPDKSGLPSDRFSAERTGGSVSTLTIQRTQQEDSAVYLCASSPPGASGTDQYFGPGTRLLVL.